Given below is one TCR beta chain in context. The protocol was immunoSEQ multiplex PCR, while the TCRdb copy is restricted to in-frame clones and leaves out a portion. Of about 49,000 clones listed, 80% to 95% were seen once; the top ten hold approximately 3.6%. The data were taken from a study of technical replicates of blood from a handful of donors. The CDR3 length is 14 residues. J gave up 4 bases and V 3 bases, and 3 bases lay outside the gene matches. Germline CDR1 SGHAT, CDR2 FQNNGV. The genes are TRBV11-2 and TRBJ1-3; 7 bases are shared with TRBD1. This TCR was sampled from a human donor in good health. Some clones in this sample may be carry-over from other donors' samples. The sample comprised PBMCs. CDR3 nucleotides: TGTGCCAGCAGCTTCGGACAGGTCGGAAACACCATATATTTT. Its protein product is CASSFGQVGNTIYF. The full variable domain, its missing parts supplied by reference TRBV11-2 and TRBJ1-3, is EAGVAQSPRYKIIEKRQSVAFWCNPISGHATLYWYQQILGQGPKLLIQFQNNGVVDDSQLPKDRFSAERLKGVDSTLKIQPAKLEDSAVYLCASSFGQVGNTIYFGEGSWLTVV.